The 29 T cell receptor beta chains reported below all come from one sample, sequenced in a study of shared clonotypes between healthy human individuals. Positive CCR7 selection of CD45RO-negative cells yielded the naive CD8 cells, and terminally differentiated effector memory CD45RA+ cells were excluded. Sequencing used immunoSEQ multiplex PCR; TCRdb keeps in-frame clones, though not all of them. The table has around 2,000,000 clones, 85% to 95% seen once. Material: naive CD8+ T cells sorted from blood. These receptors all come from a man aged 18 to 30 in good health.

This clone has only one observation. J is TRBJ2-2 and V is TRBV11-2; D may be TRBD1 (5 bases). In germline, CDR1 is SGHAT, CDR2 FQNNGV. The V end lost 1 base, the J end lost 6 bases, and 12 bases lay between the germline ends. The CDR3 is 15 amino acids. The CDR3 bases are TGTGCCAGCAGCTTAGGTCAGGGAACGGCCGGGGAGCTGTTTTTT. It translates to CASSLGQGTAGELFF.

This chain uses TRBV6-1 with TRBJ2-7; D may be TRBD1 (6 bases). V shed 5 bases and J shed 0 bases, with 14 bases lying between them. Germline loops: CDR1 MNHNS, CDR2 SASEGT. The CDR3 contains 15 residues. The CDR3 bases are TGTGCCAGCAGTTTTTTGGGACATTACTCCTACGAGCAGTACTTC. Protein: CASSFLGHYSYEQYF.

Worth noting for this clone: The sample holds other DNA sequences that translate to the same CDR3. This CDR3 is CASSLPSSYEQYF. In DNA, the CDR3 is TGCGCCAGCAGCTTGCCCAGCTCCTACGAGCAGTACTTC. The chain employs TRBV5-1 and TRBJ2-7; D remains ambiguous. In germline, CDR1 is SGHRS, CDR2 YFSETQ. CDR3 length: 13 amino acids. Trimming shortened V by 1 base and J by 0 bases, and 5 bases separated the two germline ends.

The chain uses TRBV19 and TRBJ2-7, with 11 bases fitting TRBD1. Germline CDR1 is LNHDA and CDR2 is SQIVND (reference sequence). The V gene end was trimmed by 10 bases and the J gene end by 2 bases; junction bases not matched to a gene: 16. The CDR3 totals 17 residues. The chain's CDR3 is CATSDRGLGMGTYEQYF. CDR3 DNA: TGTGCCACCTCGGACAGGGGGCTGGGAATGGGAACCTACGAGCAGTACTTC.

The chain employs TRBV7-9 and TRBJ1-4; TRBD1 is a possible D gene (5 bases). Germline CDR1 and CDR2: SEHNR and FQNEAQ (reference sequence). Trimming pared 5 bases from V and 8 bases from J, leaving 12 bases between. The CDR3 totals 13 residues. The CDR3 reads CASSPTEGEKLFF. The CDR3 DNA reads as TGTGCCAGCAGCCCAACGGAGGGGGAAAAACTGTTTTTT.

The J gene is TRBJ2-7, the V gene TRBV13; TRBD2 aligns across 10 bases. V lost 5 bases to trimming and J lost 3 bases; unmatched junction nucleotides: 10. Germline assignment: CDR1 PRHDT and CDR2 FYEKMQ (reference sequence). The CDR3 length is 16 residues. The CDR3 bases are TGTGCCAGCAGCATAAACGGACTAGCGGAGAACTACGAGCAGTACTTC. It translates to CASSINGLAENYEQYF.

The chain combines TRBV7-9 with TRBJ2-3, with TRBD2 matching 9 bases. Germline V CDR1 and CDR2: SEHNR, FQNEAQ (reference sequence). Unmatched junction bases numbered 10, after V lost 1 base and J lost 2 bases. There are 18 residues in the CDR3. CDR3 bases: TGTGCCAGCAGCTTAGAAATCTTAGCGGGGGCGAACACAGATACGCAGTATTTT. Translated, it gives CASSLEILAGANTDTQYF.

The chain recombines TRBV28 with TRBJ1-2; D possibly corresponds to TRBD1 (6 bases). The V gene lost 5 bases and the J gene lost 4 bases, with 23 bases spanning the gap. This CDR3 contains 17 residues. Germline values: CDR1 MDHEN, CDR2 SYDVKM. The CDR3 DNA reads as TGTGCCAGCAGTGATTTTTCCGGGACAACCCGCTTCTATGGCTACACCTTC. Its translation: CASSDFSGTTRFYGYTF.

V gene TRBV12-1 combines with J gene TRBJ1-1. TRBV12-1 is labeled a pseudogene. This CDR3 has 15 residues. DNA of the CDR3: TGTGCCAGCAGCTTTATCCCGGAAGGGGGGACTGAAGCTTTCTTT. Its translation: CASSFIPEGGTEAFF.

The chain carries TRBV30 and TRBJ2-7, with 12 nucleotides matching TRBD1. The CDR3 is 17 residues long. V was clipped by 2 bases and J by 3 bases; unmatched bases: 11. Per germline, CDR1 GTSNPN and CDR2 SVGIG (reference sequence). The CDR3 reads CAWSPTGTGGLGYEQYF. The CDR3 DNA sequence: TGTGCCTGGAGTCCAACCGGGACAGGGGGCTTAGGCTACGAGCAGTACTTC.

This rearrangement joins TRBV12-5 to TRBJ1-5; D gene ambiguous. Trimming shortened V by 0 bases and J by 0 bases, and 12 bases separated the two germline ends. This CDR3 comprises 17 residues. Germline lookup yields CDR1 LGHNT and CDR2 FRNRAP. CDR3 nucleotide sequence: TGTGCTAGTGGTTTGGTACTAGGACTGGGTAGCAATCAGCCCCAGCATTTT. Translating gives CASGLVLGLGSNQPQHF.

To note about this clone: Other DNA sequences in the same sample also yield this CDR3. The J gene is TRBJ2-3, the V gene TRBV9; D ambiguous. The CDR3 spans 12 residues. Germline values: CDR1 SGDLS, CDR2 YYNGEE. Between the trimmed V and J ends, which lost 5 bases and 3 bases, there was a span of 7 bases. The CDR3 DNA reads TGTGCCAGCAGTGGATTTACAGATACGCAGTATTTT. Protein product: CASSGFTDTQYF.

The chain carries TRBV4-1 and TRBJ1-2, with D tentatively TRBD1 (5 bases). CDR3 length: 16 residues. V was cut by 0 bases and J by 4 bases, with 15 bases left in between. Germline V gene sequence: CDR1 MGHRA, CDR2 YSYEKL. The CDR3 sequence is CASSQDRVDRGYGYTF. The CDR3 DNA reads TGCGCCAGCAGCCAAGATCGAGTCGACAGAGGCTATGGCTACACCTTC.

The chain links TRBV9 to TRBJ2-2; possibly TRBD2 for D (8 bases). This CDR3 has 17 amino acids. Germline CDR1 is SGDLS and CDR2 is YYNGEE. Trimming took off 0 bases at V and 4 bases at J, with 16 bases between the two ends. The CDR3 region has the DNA TGTGCCAGCAGCGTAGCGGGGGGGACAGACCTCACCGGGGAGCTGTTTTTT. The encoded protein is CASSVAGGTDLTGELFF. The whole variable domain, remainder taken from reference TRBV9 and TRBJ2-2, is DSGVTQTPKHLITATGQRVTLRCSPRSGDLSVYWYQQSLDQGLQFLIQYYNGEERAKGNILERFSAQQFPDLHSELNLSSLELGDSALYFCASSVAGGTDLTGELFFGEGSRLTVL.

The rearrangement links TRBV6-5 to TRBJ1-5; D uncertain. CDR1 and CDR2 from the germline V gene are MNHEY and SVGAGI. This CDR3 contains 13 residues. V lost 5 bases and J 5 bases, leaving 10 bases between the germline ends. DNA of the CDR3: TGTGCCAGCAGTAAAGAGGGCCATCAGCCCCAGCATTTT. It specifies CASSKEGHQPQHF.

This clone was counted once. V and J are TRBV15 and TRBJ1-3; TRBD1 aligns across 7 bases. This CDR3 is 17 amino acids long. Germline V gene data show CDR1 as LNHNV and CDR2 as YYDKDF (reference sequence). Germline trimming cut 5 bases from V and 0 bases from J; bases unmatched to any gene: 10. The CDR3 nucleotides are TGTGCCACCAGCTCTCCGGGACAGCGATACTCTGGAAACACCATATATTTT. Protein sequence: CATSSPGQRYSGNTIYF.

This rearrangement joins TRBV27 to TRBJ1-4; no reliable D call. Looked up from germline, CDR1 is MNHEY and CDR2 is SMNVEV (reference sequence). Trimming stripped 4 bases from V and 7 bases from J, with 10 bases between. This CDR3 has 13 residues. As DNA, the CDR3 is TGTGCCAGCAGTTCCTCCTGGGGTGAAAAACTGTTTTTT. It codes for CASSSSWGEKLFF.

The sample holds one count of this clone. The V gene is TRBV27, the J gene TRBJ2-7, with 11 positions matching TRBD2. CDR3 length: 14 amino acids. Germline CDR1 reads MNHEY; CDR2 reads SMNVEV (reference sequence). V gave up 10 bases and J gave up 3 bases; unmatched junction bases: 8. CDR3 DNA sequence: TGTGCCACCCACGCTAGCGGGAGGAGCTACGAGCAGTACTTC. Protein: CATHASGRSYEQYF.

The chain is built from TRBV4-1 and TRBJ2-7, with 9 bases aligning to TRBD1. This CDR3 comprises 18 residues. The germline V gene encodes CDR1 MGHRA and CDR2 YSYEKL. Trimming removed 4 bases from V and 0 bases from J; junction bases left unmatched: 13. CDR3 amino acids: CASSPRQGVTLDSYEQYF. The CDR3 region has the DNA TGCGCCAGCAGCCCACGACAGGGGGTGACCTTGGACTCCTACGAGCAGTACTTC.

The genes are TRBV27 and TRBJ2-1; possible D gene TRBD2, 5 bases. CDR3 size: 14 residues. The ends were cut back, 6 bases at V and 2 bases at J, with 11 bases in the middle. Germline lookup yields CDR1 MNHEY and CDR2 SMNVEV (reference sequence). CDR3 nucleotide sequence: TGTGCCAGCAGACAACGGGGTACCTACAATGAGCAGTTCTTC. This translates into CASRQRGTYNEQFF.

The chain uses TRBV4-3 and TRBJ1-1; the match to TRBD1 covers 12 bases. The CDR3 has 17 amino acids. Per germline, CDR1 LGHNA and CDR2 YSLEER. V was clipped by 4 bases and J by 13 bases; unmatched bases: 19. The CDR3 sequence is CASSPTMGQGAPEEGFF. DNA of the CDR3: TGCGCCAGCAGCCCGACGATGGGACAGGGGGCCCCCGAAGAGGGTTTCTTT.

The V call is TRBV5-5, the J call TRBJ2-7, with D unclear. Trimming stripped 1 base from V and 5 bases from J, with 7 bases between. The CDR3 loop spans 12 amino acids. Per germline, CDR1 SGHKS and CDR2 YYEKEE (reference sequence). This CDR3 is CASSLWADEQYF. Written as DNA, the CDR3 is TGTGCCAGCAGCTTGTGGGCTGACGAGCAGTACTTC.

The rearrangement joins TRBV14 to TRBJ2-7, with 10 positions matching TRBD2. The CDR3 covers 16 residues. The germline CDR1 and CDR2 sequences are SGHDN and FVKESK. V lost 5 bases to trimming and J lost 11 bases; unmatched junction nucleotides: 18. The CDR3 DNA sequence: TGTGCCAGCAGCTCGCCATCCTCAGCGGGAGGGGTTGAGAAGTACTTC. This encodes CASSSPSSAGGVEKYF. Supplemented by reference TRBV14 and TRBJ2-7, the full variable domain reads EAGVTQFPSHSVIEKGQTVTLRCDPISGHDNLYWYRRVMGKEIKFLLHFVKESKQDESGMPNNRFLAERTGGTYSTLKVQPAELEDSGVYFCASSSPSSAGGVEKYFGPGTRLTVT.

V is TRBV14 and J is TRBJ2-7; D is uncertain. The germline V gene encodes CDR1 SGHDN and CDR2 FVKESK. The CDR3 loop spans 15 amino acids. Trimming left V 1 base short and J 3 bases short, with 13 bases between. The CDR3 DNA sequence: TGTGCCAGCAGCCAAGGACGAACTTACTACTACGAGCAGTACTTC. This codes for CASSQGRTYYYEQYF.

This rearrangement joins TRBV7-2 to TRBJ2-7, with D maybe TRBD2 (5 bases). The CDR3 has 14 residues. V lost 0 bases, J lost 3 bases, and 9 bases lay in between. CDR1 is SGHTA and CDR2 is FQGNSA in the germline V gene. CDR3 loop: CASSLAPGDYEQYF. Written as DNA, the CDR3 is TGTGCCAGCAGCTTAGCGCCCGGGGACTACGAGCAGTACTTC.

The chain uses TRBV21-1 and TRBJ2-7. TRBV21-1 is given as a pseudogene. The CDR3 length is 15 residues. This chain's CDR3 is CASSKLRPETYEQYF. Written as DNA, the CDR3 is TGTGCCAGCAGCAAACTAAGGCCCGAAACCTACGAGCAGTACTTC.

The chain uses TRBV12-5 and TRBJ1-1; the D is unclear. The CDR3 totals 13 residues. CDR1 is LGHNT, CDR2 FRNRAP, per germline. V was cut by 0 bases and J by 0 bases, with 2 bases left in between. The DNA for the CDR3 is TGTGCTAGTGGTTTGGTACTGAACACTGAAGCTTTCTTT. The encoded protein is CASGLVLNTEAFF.

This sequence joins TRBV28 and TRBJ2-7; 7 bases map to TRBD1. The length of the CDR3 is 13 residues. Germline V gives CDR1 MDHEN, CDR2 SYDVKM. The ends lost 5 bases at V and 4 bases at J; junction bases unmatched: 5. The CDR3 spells CASSIGQAYEQYF. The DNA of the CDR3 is TGTGCCAGCAGTATAGGACAGGCGTACGAGCAGTACTTC.

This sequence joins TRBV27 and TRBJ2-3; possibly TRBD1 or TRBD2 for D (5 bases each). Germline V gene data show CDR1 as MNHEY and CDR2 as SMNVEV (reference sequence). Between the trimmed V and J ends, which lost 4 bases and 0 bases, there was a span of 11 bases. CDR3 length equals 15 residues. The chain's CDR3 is CASSSGDESTDTQYF. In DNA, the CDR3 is TGTGCCAGCAGTTCCGGGGACGAGAGCACAGATACGCAGTATTTT.